This TCR beta chain was sequenced in a study of blood T cell repertoires in COVID-19. The table came from immunoSEQ multiplex PCR; TCRdb's copy has only in-frame clones and leaves some out. In the table there are fewer than 500,000 clones, more than 75% of which are singletons. The CDR3 is 20 amino acids. The V gene lost 0 bases and the J gene lost 2 bases, with 22 bases spanning the gap. From germline, CDR1 is SGHVS and CDR2 FNYEAQ. This receptor was obtained from a woman aged 25 to 39 with acute COVID-19. V gene TRBV7-6 combines with J gene TRBJ2-2, with D perhaps matching TRBD1 (5 bases). The sample consisted of PBMCs or T cells enriched from blood (not recorded which). The CDR3 region is CASSLALKGPRTPNTGELFF. CDR3 bases: TGTGCCAGCAGCTTAGCACTTAAGGGCCCGAGGACACCAAACACCGGGGAGCTGTTTTTT.